This T cell receptor (beta chain) came from a study of T cell responses to AZD1222 COVID-19 vaccine. Broader study findings: Sampled repertoires all dated from after the peak T cell response. The donors showed a predominance of white British ancestry and of females, with possible underestimation of clonal diversity. Rises in breadth and depth of Spike-specific TCRs came after two AZD1222 doses.

Regarding this clone: The antigen remains unidentified.

This CDR3 contains 14 residues. Trimming took 5 bases from V and 3 from J, leaving 11 bases between them. CDR1 and CDR2 from the germline V gene are MNHEY and SVGAGI. Profiling relied on immunoSEQ multiplex PCR, and the TCRdb table lists in-frame clones only, not all of them. The sample yields 210,000 or so clones, less than 95% seen once. Here the sequenced sample was peripheral blood, taken 28 days after the second dose of the MenACWY control vaccine. The TCR was taken from an adult who received the MenACWY meningococcal vaccine as a control. V usage is TRBV6-5 and J usage is TRBJ1-5; a possible D gene is TRBD1 (5 bases). The CDR3 nucleotides are TGTGCCAGCAGTCTGACAGCCGTCAATCAGCCCCAGCATTTT. This codes for CASSLTAVNQPQHF.